The clone carrying this TCR beta chain was observed once. Its antigen remains unidentified. Genomic DNA constituted the template upon which TCR beta VDJ and CDR3 profiling was performed. TCRdb reprocessed the reads with MiXCR, giving one entry per CDR3 protein. The sample includes some 160,000 distinct CDR3 sequences, about half of them seen just once. The sample is drawn from a study of CD8+CD57+ T cells in acquired aplastic anemia. Study context: Recorded DNA amounts for sorted CD4+ and CD8+ cells had an average of around 3.5 ug. Study results and limitations: Between patients and controls, roughly 29 CD8+ CDR3 sequences were found in common. For CD8+ Simpson's diversity, patients and controls showed no significant difference.

Sequencing involved patients with CD8+CD57+ cell expansion previously shown by flow cytometry. Blood came from patients not yet given any therapy. This sequence originates from a human donor with aplastic anemia. Sequenced material: sorted CD4+, CD8+, or CD8+CD57+ T cells (not recorded which) from PBMCs.

CDR3 coding DNA: TGTGCCAGCAGTGACCGTGATTGGAAAGAGACCCAGTACTTC. This encodes CASSDRDWKETQYF. The chain links TRBV2 to TRBJ2-5; D remains ambiguous. The V end was cut by 3 bases, the J end by 3 bases, with 11 bases between. CDR3 length: 14 residues. CDR1 and CDR2 (germline): SNHLY, FYNNEI. Using reference TRBV2 and TRBJ2-5 for the parts outside the CDR3, the full variable domain is EPEVTQTPSHQVTQMGQEVILRCVPISNHLYFYWYRQILGQKVEFLVSFYNNEISEKSEIFDDQFSVERPDGSNFTLKIRSTKLEDSAMYFCASSDRDWKETQYFGPGTRLLVL.